This T cell receptor beta chain was found in a study of T cell responses to AZD1222 COVID-19 vaccine. Trimming removed 4 bases from V and 7 bases from J; junction bases left unmatched: 10. The CDR3 is 15 residues long. Germline CDR1 reads SQVTM; CDR2 reads ANQGSEA. With regard to this clone: The antigen is not known.

Points from the study as a whole: Mostly white British, mostly female donors; authors suggested clonal diversity may be underestimated.

Libraries were prepared by immunoSEQ multiplex PCR; TCRdb keeps only in-frame clonotypes and omits some of them. This table has 150,000 to 200,000 clones, roughly 94% appearing once. Sequenced here: peripheral blood, sampled on day 0 of AZD1222 vaccination. V usage is TRBV29-1 and J usage is TRBJ2-7; 13 bases are shared with TRBD2. This clonotype was obtained from an adult in good health. The CDR3 coding sequence is TGCAGCGTTGCCGGGATAGGACTAGCGGGGGAGGAGCAGTACTTC. The encoded protein is CSVAGIGLAGEEQYF.